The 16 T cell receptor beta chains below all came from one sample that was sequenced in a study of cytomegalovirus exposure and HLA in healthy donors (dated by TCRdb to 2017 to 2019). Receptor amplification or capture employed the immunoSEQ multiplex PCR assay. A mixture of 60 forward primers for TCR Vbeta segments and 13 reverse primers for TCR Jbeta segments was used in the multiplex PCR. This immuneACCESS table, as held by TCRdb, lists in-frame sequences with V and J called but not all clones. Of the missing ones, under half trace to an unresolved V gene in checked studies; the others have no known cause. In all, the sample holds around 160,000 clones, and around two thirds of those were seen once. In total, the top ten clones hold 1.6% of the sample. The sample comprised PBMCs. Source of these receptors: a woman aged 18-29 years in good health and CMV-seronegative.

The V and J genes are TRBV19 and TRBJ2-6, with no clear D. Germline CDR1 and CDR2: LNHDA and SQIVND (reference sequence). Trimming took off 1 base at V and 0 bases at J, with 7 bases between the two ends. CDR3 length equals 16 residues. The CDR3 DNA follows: TGTGCCAGTAGTATAGGCCTAAACTCTGGGGCCAACGTCCTGACTTTC. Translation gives CASSIGLNSGANVLTF.

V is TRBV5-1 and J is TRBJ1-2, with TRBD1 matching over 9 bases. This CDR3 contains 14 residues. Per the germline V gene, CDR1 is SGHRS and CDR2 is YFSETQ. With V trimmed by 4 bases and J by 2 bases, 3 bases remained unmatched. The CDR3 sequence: CASSPTGGNYGYTF. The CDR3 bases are TGCGCCAGCAGCCCGACAGGGGGAAACTATGGCTACACCTTC.

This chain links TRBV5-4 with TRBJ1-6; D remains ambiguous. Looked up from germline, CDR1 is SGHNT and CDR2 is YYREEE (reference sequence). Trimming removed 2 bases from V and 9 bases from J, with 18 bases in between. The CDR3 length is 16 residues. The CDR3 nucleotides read TGTGCCAGCAGCTTCCGCCCGGAAGGGAGCGCTTCACCCCTCCACTTT. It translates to CASSFRPEGSASPLHF.

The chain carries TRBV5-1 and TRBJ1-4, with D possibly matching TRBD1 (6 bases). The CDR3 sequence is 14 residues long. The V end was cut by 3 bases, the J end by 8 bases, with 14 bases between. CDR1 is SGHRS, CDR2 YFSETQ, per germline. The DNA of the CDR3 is TGCGCCAGCAGCTCTGACAGGTTGGGAGAAAAACTGTTTTTT. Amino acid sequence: CASSSDRLGEKLFF.

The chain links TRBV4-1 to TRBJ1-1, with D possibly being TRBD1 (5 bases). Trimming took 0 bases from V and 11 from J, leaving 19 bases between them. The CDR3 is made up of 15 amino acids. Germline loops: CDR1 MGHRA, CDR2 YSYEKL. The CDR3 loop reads CASSQDLRDHREAFF. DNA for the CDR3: TGCGCCAGCAGCCAAGATCTTAGGGACCACCGGGAGGCTTTCTTT.

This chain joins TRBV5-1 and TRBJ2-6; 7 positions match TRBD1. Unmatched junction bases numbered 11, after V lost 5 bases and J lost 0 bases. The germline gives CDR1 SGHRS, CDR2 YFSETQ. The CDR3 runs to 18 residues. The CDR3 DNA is TGCGCCAGCAGTTACCGGGACAGCGTAAGCTCTGGGGCCAACGTCCTGACTTTC. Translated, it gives CASSYRDSVSSGANVLTF.

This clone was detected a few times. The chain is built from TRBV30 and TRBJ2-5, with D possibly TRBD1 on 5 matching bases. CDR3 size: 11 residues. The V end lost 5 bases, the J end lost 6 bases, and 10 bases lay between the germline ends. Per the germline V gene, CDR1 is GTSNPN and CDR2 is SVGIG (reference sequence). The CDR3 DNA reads TGTGCCTGGGCCAGGGAACAGACCCAGTACTTC. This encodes CAWAREQTQYF.

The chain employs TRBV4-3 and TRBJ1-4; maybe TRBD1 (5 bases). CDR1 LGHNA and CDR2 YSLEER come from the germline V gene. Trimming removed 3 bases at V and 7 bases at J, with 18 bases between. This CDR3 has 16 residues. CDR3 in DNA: TGCGCCAGCAGCCACCTGAGCAGGGAGGGAGGTGAAAAACTGTTTTTT. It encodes CASSHLSREGGEKLFF.

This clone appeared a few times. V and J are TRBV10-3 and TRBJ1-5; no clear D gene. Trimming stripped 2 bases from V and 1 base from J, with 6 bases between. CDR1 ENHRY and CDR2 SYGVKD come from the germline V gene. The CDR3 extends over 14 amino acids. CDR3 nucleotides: TGTGCCATCAGTGAGGTACAGAGCAATCAGCCCCAGCATTTT. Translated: CAISEVQSNQPQHF.

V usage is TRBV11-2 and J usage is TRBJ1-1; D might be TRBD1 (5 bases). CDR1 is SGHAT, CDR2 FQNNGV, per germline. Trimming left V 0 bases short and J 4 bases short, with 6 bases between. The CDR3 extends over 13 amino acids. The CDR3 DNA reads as TGTGCCAGCAGCTTAGAGGGGCCCACTGAAGCTTTCTTT. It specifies CASSLEGPTEAFF.

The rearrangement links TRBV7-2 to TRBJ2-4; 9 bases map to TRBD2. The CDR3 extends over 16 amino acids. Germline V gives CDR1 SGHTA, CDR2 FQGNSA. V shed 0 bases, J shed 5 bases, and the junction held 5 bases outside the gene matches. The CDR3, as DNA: TGTGCCAGCAGCTTAGCCCCGGTAGCGGGGGAAAACATTCAGTACTTC. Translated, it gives CASSLAPVAGENIQYF.

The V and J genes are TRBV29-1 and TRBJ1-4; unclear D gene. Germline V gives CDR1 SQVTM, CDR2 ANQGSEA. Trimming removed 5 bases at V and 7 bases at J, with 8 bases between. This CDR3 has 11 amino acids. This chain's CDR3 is CSVKSGEKLFF. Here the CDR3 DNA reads TGCAGCGTTAAGTCAGGTGAAAAACTGTTTTTT.

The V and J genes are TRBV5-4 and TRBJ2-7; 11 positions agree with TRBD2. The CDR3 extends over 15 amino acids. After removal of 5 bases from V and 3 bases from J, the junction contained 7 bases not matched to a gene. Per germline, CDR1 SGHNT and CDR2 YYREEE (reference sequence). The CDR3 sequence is CASSDGTSGIYEQYV. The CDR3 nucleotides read TGTGCCAGCAGTGACGGGACTAGCGGAATCTACGAGCAGTACGTC.

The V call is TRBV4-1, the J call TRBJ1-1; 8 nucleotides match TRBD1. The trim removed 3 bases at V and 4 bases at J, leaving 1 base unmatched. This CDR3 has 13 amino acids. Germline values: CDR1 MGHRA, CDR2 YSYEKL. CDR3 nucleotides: TGCGCCAGCAGCCAGACAGGGGTCACTGAAGCTTTCTTT. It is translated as CASSQTGVTEAFF.

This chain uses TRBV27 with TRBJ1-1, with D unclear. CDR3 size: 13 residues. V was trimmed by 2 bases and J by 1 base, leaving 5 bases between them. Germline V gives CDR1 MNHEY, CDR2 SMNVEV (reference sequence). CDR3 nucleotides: TGTGCCAGCAGTTTAAACACGAACACTGAAGCTTTCTTT. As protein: CASSLNTNTEAFF.

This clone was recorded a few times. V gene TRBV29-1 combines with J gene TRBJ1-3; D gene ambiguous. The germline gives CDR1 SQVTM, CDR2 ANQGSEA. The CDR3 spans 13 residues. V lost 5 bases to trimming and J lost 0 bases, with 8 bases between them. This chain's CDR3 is CSVYLSSGNTIYF. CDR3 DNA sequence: TGCAGCGTTTATCTTAGCTCTGGAAACACCATATATTTT.